By sample share, the clone carrying this TCR beta chain is medium-sized. Its antigen is undetermined. This sample was included in a study of metastatic and nonmetastatic thyroid tumors. Study background: Repertoires were compared across blood and tumor or nodule tissue from malignant and benign thyroid patients. Study-level results: Patients with malignant thyroid tumors reportedly had significantly higher TCR beta diversity than those with benign nodules, in blood and tumor.

In the authors' workflow: Building a distant-metastasis classifier for papillary thyroid cancer drew on CDR3 differences across clinicopathological groups. Using MiXCR, TCRdb re-called clones from the PCR reads. The V and J calls come from TCRdb's annotation, not from the publication. The table includes more than 10,000 clones, roughly a third detected once. Until they underwent thyroid surgery, no patient had received any treatment. Trimming at V came to 6 bases and at J to 6 bases, leaving 12 bases not matched to a gene. This CDR3 region has 17 residues. CDR1 is SGHTA, CDR2 FQGTGA, per germline. The genes are TRBV7-3 and TRBJ2-2, with TRBD1 matching 11 bases. The sequence came from a male donor with papillary thyroid cancer or a benign thyroid nodule (not recorded which). Some clones in this sample may be carry-over from other donors' samples. Sequenced input: tumor tissue. The CDR3 protein is CASSYQPGQGVAGELFF. The CDR3 DNA sequence: TGTGCCAGCAGTTATCAGCCGGGACAGGGGGTCGCCGGGGAGCTGTTTTTT.